This T cell receptor beta chain derives from a study of blood T cell repertoires in COVID-19. Study in general: T cells, B-cell-depleted T cells, or PBMCs provided the cDNA or gDNA that served as material.

V lost 5 bases and J lost 2; bases outside the gene matches: 10. This CDR3 has 17 amino acids. Germline CDR1 reads SGHAT; CDR2 reads FQNNGV. The method was immunoSEQ multiplex PCR; TCRdb's version includes in-frame clones alone and lacks a portion of them. The sample lists roughly 210,000 clones, roughly 91% occurring once. Material: PBMCs or T cells enriched from blood (not recorded which). The rearrangement links TRBV11-2 to TRBJ2-7; TRBD2 aligns across 12 bases. This receptor was obtained from a man aged 25-40 years in a cohort exposed to, infected with or recovered from COVID-19 (not recorded which). The CDR3 loop is CASSLGDRTSGAYEQYF. CDR3 in DNA: TGTGCCAGCAGCCTTGGCGATCGGACTAGCGGGGCCTACGAGCAGTACTTC.